These T cell receptor beta chains were read from a single sample in a study of identical twins. Each CDR3 protein is one row after TCRdb ran MiXCR on the 5' RACE reads. In the table there are around 1.7 million distinct CDR3 sequences, about 32% of which are singletons. What was sequenced was cord blood. The receptors derive from a newborn girl in good health. The CDR3 runs from the conserved cysteine through the conserved F or W. The D gene is left open where the match is weak. A clone size is listed for some rows: how often the clone was seen (once, few, many), or a class if it is expanded.

v_call: TRBV25-1; j_call: TRBJ1-1; clone_size: few; d_call: NA; cdr3_nt: TGTGCCAGCAGTGAATTCGACAACACTGAAGCTTTCTTT; cdr3_aa: CASSEFDNTEAFF
v_call: TRBV20-1; j_call: TRBJ1-4; clone_size: NA; d_call: NA; cdr3_nt: TGCAGTGCCCCGACCTCGGGGGGCTATGAAAAACTGTTTTTT; cdr3_aa: CSAPTSGGYEKLFF
v_call: TRBV4-1; j_call: TRBJ2-1; clone_size: few; d_call: NA; cdr3_nt: TGCGCCAGCAGCCAAGAGCAGGGGCTAGCGCCCTACAATGAGCAGTTCTTC; cdr3_aa: CASSQEQGLAPYNEQFF
v_call: TRBV25-1; j_call: TRBJ2-1; clone_size: few; d_call: TRBD1; cdr3_nt: TGTGCCAGCAGCCCTCCGGGACAGGGTAACGGTGAGCAGTTCTTC; cdr3_aa: CASSPPGQGNGEQFF
v_call: TRBV10-3; j_call: TRBJ2-3; clone_size: few; d_call: TRBD2; cdr3_nt: TGTGCCATCAGCGCCTTGACTAGCGGGCTAGTGGCGCAGTATTTT; cdr3_aa: CAISALTSGLVAQYF
v_call: TRBV24-1; j_call: TRBJ2-7; clone_size: many; d_call: NA; cdr3_nt: TGTGCCACCAGACCAAGGACAGCGACCTACGAGCAGTACTTC; cdr3_aa: CATRPRTATYEQYF
v_call: TRBV27; j_call: TRBJ1-5; clone_size: once; d_call: NA; cdr3_nt: TGTGCCAGCAGTTCCACGGGACTCTGGAATCAGCCCCAGCATTTT; cdr3_aa: CASSSTGLWNQPQHF
v_call: TRBV20-1; j_call: TRBJ1-2; clone_size: NA; d_call: NA; cdr3_nt: TGCAGTGCTACGGGACGCCTTTTCTATGGCTACAACTTC; cdr3_aa: CSATGRLFYGYNF
v_call: TRBV6-5; j_call: TRBJ2-5; clone_size: few; d_call: NA; cdr3_nt: TGTGCCAGCAGTTACTCGATGGGGGGTCAAGAGACCCAGTACTTC; cdr3_aa: CASSYSMGGQETQYF
v_call: TRBV28; j_call: TRBJ1-2; clone_size: NA; d_call: TRBD1; cdr3_nt: TGTGCCAGCAGTTTTGCTAACAGAGGGACAGGGGCAAGCACCTTC; cdr3_aa: CASSFANRGTGASTF
v_call: TRBV4-1; j_call: TRBJ1-5; clone_size: NA; d_call: TRBD1; cdr3_nt: TGCGCCAGCAGCCAAGAGGCAAGAGGGGGCCGGCAGCCCCAGCATTTT; cdr3_aa: CASSQEARGGRQPQHF
v_call: TRBV9; j_call: TRBJ2-1; clone_size: NA; d_call: NA; cdr3_nt: TGTGCCAGCAGCCCCCCTAGCGACTATGAGCAGTTCTTC; cdr3_aa: CASSPPSDYEQFF
v_call: TRBV7-6; j_call: TRBJ1-1; clone_size: NA; d_call: NA; cdr3_nt: TGTGCCAGCAGCCCACAAACTAGGACTGAAGCTTTCTTT; cdr3_aa: CASSPQTRTEAFF
v_call: TRBV4-1; j_call: TRBJ2-7; clone_size: NA; d_call: TRBD2; cdr3_nt: TGCGCCAGCAGCCAATTTCCCCTAGCGGGAGGACCCCTCTCCTACAATGAGCAGTACTTC; cdr3_aa: CASSQFPLAGGPLSYNEQYF
v_call: TRBV20-1; j_call: TRBJ1-2; clone_size: few; d_call: NA; cdr3_nt: TGCAGTGCCTCCCCGACAGGTATTGGCTATGGCTACACCTTC; cdr3_aa: CSASPTGIGYGYTF
v_call: TRBV20-1; j_call: TRBJ1-4; clone_size: NA; d_call: NA; cdr3_nt: TGCAGTGCTAGAGATCTAGCAGGGGATGAAAAACTGTTTTTT; cdr3_aa: CSARDLAGDEKLFF
v_call: TRBV27; j_call: TRBJ2-5; clone_size: once; d_call: NA; cdr3_nt: TGTGCCAGCAGTTTCAGGATCCTCTTAGGGGAGCAGTACTTC; cdr3_aa: CASSFRILLGEQYF
v_call: TRBV10-3; j_call: TRBJ2-7; clone_size: few; d_call: TRBD1; cdr3_nt: TGTGCCATCAGTGAGTACAGGGGGGTCTACGAGCAGTACTTC; cdr3_aa: CAISEYRGVYEQYF
v_call: TRBV7-9; j_call: TRBJ1-2; clone_size: NA; d_call: TRBD1; cdr3_nt: TGTGCCAGCAGCCGGGACAGGCGCACTGGCTACACCTTC; cdr3_aa: CASSRDRRTGYTF
v_call: TRBV20-1; j_call: TRBJ2-1; clone_size: NA; d_call: TRBD2; cdr3_nt: TGCAGTGCTAGGGGACTAGTTAGCTCCTACAATGAGCAGTTCTTC; cdr3_aa: CSARGLVSSYNEQFF
v_call: TRBV24-1; j_call: TRBJ1-5; clone_size: NA; d_call: TRBD1; cdr3_nt: TGTGCCACCAGTGATGCACGACAGGGCCTGAATCAGCCCCAGCATTTT; cdr3_aa: CATSDARQGLNQPQHF
v_call: TRBV7-9; j_call: TRBJ1-1; clone_size: NA; d_call: NA; cdr3_nt: TGTGCCAGCACCCTGGAGACTGAAGCTTTCTTT; cdr3_aa: CASTLETEAFF
v_call: TRBV20-1; j_call: TRBJ2-7; clone_size: NA; d_call: NA; cdr3_nt: TGCAGTGCTCGTCTCAGGGGAGGGGAGCAGTACTTC; cdr3_aa: CSARLRGGEQYF
v_call: TRBV3-1; j_call: TRBJ2-3; clone_size: few; d_call: TRBD2; cdr3_nt: TGTGCCAGCAGCCATCTCCACGGGGGGGCAGATACGCAGTATTTT; cdr3_aa: CASSHLHGGADTQYF
v_call: TRBV28; j_call: TRBJ1-5; clone_size: NA; d_call: NA; cdr3_nt: TGTGCCAGCACCTCGGGTCAACCTTGGCCCCAGCATTTT; cdr3_aa: CASTSGQPWPQHF
v_call: TRBV5-6; j_call: TRBJ2-1; clone_size: few; d_call: NA; cdr3_nt: TGTGCCAGCAGCTTAAGGTCCGGGTTTGAGCAGTTCTTC; cdr3_aa: CASSLRSGFEQFF
v_call: TRBV4-2; j_call: TRBJ2-1; clone_size: few; d_call: NA; cdr3_nt: TGTGCCAGCAGCCAAGTTCAGCGGGAGCAGTTCTTC; cdr3_aa: CASSQVQREQFF
v_call: TRBV7-9; j_call: TRBJ1-6; clone_size: NA; d_call: NA; cdr3_nt: TGTGCCAGCAGCTTAGCCAGGGGCGATTCACCCCCCCACTTT; cdr3_aa: CASSLARGDSPPHF
v_call: TRBV10-3; j_call: TRBJ1-5; clone_size: few; d_call: NA; cdr3_nt: TGTGCCATCAGTGAGGGGACATCTAGCAATCAGCCCCAGCATTTT; cdr3_aa: CAISEGTSSNQPQHF
v_call: TRBV6-5; j_call: TRBJ1-4; clone_size: NA; d_call: NA; cdr3_nt: TGTGCCAGCAGTTCTGACAGAGAGATCACAACTAATGAAAAACTGTTTTTT; cdr3_aa: CASSSDREITTNEKLFF
v_call: TRBV20-1; j_call: TRBJ1-3; clone_size: NA; d_call: NA; cdr3_nt: TGCAGTGCTAGAGCTCCAGGCTGGGCTGGAAACACCATATATTTT; cdr3_aa: CSARAPGWAGNTIYF
v_call: TRBV20-1; j_call: TRBJ2-2; clone_size: once; d_call: NA; cdr3_nt: TGCAGTGCTAGAGATTTTGGCCTCAAGACCGGGGAGCTGTTTTTT; cdr3_aa: CSARDFGLKTGELFF
v_call: TRBV7-2; j_call: TRBJ1-1; clone_size: NA; d_call: NA; cdr3_nt: TGTGCCAGCAGCCCTTGGACATTGGGGCGGGACACTGAAGCTTTCTTT; cdr3_aa: CASSPWTLGRDTEAFF
v_call: TRBV20-1; j_call: TRBJ1-4; clone_size: NA; d_call: NA; cdr3_nt: TGCAGTGCTAGCACTCTGCGGAGGGTCGGGGCGACTAATGAAAAACTGTTTTTT; cdr3_aa: CSASTLRRVGATNEKLFF
v_call: TRBV25-1; j_call: TRBJ1-4; clone_size: NA; d_call: NA; cdr3_nt: TGTGCCAGCAGTGGCCCACTCGACAGAGCTAATGAAAAACTGTTTTTT; cdr3_aa: CASSGPLDRANEKLFF
v_call: TRBV5-6; j_call: TRBJ1-2; clone_size: NA; d_call: TRBD1; cdr3_nt: TGTGCCAGCACCTTGGGACAGGAACCATATGGCTACACCTTC; cdr3_aa: CASTLGQEPYGYTF
v_call: TRBV7-2; j_call: TRBJ2-3; clone_size: NA; d_call: TRBD2; cdr3_nt: TGTGCCAGCAGCTTATGGAGGGCGGGAGGAAACACAGATACGCAGTATTTT; cdr3_aa: CASSLWRAGGNTDTQYF
v_call: TRBV5-8; j_call: TRBJ2-2; clone_size: NA; d_call: NA; cdr3_nt: TGTGCCAGCAGTTGGGAGACCGGGGAGCTGTTTTTT; cdr3_aa: CASSWETGELFF
v_call: TRBV28; j_call: TRBJ1-1; clone_size: NA; d_call: NA; cdr3_nt: TGTGCCAGCAGTCCCAGTTGGCCGGACACTGAAGCTTTCTTT; cdr3_aa: CASSPSWPDTEAFF
v_call: TRBV7-2; j_call: TRBJ1-1; clone_size: NA; d_call: NA; cdr3_nt: TGTGCCAGCAGCTTAGGACTCGGAGGGCGACGGGCTTTCTTT; cdr3_aa: CASSLGLGGRRAFF
v_call: TRBV3-1; j_call: TRBJ2-5; clone_size: few; d_call: NA; cdr3_nt: TGTGCCAGCAGCCCGCTAGTCCCAGAGACCCAGTACTTC; cdr3_aa: CASSPLVPETQYF
v_call: TRBV4-1; j_call: TRBJ1-1; clone_size: NA; d_call: NA; cdr3_nt: TGCGCCAGCAGCCACCCCACTGAAGCTTTCTTT; cdr3_aa: CASSHPTEAFF
v_call: TRBV6-1; j_call: TRBJ1-4; clone_size: few; d_call: NA; cdr3_nt: TGTGCCACCTGTGACGATGCCCAGGGAAAACTGTTTTTT; cdr3_aa: CATCDDAQGKLFF